The following is a T cell receptor beta chain sequence with its context. What it recognizes is unknown. The donors, healthy adults who were HIV-negative, had experienced no recent acute infections or vaccinations. Memory CD4+ cells were the fraction left after CD45RA+ naive selection. Some clones are missing from TCRdb's copy, which holds only in-frame ones; the method was immunoSEQ multiplex PCR. The sample lists some 500,000 clones, around 95% occurring once. This sample is drawn from a study of shared clonotypes between healthy human individuals. The study's findings and limits: Incomplete sequencing of sorted subsets was indicated by rarefaction despite large depth.

The TCR was taken from a woman aged 30 to 39 in good health. The sequencing sample was made of naive CD4+ T cells sorted from blood. Subset: CD45RA+ positively selected.

The CDR3 loop is CATSRGGTGGNTGELFF. In DNA, the CDR3 is TGTGCCACCAGCAGAGGGGGGACAGGGGGCAACACCGGGGAGCTGTTTTTT. The chain joins TRBV15 to TRBJ2-2, with 12 bases fitting TRBD1. The germline CDR1 and CDR2 sequences are LNHNV and YYDKDF (reference sequence). J lost 2 bases, V lost 1 base, and 2 bases had no gene match. This CDR3 comprises 17 residues. The full variable domain, its missing parts supplied by reference TRBV15 and TRBJ2-2, is DAMVIQNPRYQVTQFGKPVTLSCSQTLNHNVMYWYQQKSSQAPKLLFHYYDKDFNNEADTPDNFQSRRPNTSFCFLDIRSPGLGDTAMYLCATSRGGTGGNTGELFFGEGSRLTVL.